This is a list of T cell receptor beta chains from one sample in a study of T-cell memory formation after mild COVID-19. MiXCR was run by TCRdb on the 5' RACE reads, yielding one entry per CDR3 protein. Of approximately 180,000 distinct CDR3 sequences listed, 16% are singletons. The source material was PBMCs or a T cell subset sorted from them (not recorded which). The receptor source for this set is an adult woman who had mild COVID-19 (a few samples of this study predate the infection). Cell type and time point are not known. Both conserved end residues are trimmed from each CDR3. The order of the fields is V gene, CDR3 length, CDR3 protein.

TRBV6-5	15	ASSLNRDRFHNSPLH
TRBV18	13	ASSPIAASTDTQY
TRBV29-1	8	STGGTEAF
TRBV25-1	12	ASSSTGATYEQY
TRBV20-1	11	SARNVGLDTQY
TRBV3-1	11	ASGSVNSYEQY
TRBV3-1	11	ASGGTRGETQY
TRBV18	15	ASSPPASIAPYNEQF
TRBV7-9	14	ASSFGQGAGGYGYT
TRBV5-1	14	ASSLTSGGPNNEQF
TRBV2	13	ASSEGLTGTQPQH
TRBV14	11	ASSRGQTVEQF
TRBV2	13	ASSETGSSYNEQF
TRBV12-3/TRBV12-4	11	ASSGTSTDTQY
TRBV2	12	ASALTESNQPQH
TRBV15	12	ATSRDRGVGELF
TRBV7-9	13	ASSPEGASYNEQF
TRBV11-2	13	ASSPIAQTTGELF
TRBV5-5	12	ASSLEGYRETQY
TRBV7-9	14	ASSLRAGSSTDTQY
TRBV12-3/TRBV12-4	9	ASSPHNEQF
TRBV7-9	13	ASSLKGAVNTEAF
TRBV4-2	12	ASSQDVGVDTQY
TRBV20-1	12	SARDLRITDTQY